This T cell receptor beta chain is from a study of human T cells and chemical hapten exposure. This sample's time point: patch test 3, about 24 weeks after DPC sensitization. Treatment indicated: therapeutic diphenylcyclopropenone sensitization with weekly scalp DPC. MiXCR, applied by TCRdb to the RACE reads, yields one record per CDR3 protein. Here the sample spans some 62,000 distinct CDR3 sequences, 11% being singletons. The CDR3 loop spans 14 amino acids. Germline V gives CDR1 SNHLY, CDR2 FYNNEI. The trim removed 6 bases at V and 7 bases at J, leaving 7 bases unmatched. This clonotype turned up a few times.

Material: whole blood, obtained in connection with sensitization to the hapten diphenylcyclopropenone (DPC). The chain recombines TRBV2 with TRBJ2-4, with 9 bases identical to TRBD1. This TCR was recovered from a woman in her 30s with alopecia areata. Some clones in this sample may be carry-over from other donors' samples. The CDR3 DNA follows: TGTGCCAGCAGCACAGGGGGCGCAGGGAACATTCAGTACTTC. Translating gives CASSTGGAGNIQYF. Full variable domain (outside the CDR3, taken from reference TRBV2 and TRBJ2-4): EPEVTQTPSHQVTQMGQEVILRCVPISNHLYFYWYRQILGQKVEFLVSFYNNEISEKSEIFDDQFSVERPDGSNFTLKIRSTKLEDSAMYFCASSTGGAGNIQYFGAGTRLSVL.